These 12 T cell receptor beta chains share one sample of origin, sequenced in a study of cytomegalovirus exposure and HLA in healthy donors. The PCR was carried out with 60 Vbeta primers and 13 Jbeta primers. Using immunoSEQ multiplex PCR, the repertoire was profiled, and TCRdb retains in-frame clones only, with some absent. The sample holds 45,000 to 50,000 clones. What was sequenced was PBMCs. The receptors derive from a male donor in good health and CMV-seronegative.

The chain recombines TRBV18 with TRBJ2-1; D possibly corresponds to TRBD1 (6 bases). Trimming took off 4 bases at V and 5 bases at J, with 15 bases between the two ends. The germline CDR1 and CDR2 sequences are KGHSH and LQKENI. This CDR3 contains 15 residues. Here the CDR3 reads CASSLRTDINNEQFF. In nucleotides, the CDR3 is TGTGCCAGCTCACTCCGGACAGACATTAACAATGAGCAGTTCTTC. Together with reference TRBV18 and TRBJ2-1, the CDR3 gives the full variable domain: NAGVMQNPRHLVRRRGQEARLRCSPMKGHSHVYWYRQLPEEGLKFMVYLQKENIIDESGMPKERFSAEFPKEGPSILRIQQVVRGDSAAYFCASSLRTDINNEQFFGPGTRLTVL.

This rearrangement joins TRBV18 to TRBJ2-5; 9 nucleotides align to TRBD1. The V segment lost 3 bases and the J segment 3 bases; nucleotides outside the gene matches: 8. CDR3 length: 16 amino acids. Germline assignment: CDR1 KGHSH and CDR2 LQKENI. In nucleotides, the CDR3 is TGTGCCAGCTCACCGCTCGGGACAGGGTGGAAAGAGACCCAGTACTTC. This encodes CASSPLGTGWKETQYF.

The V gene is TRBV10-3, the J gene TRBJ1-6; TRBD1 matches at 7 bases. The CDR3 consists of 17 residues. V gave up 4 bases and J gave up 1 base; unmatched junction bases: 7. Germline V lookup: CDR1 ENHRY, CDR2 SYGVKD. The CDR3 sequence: CAISAFSGQSYNSPLHF. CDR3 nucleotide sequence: TGTGCCATCAGTGCTTTTTCGGGACAGTCCTATAATTCACCCCTCCACTTT.

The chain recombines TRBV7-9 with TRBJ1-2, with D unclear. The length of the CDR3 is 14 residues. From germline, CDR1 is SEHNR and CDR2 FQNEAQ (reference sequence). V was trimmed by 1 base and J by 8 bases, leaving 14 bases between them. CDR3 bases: TGTGCCAGCAGCTTAGAAGGACTCGGACGGGGCTACACCTTC. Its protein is CASSLEGLGRGYTF.

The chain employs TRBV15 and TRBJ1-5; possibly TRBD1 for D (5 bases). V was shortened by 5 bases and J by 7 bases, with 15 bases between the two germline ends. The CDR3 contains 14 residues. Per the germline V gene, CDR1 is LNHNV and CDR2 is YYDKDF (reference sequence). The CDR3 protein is CATSRQKGVQPQHF. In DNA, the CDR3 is TGTGCCACCAGCCGGCAGAAAGGGGTACAGCCCCAGCATTTT.

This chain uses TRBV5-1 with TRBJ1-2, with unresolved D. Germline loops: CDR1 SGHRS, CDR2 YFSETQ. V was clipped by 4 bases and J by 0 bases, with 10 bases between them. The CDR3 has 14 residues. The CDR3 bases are TGCGCCAGCAGCGTGGACGGTTCTAACTATGGCTACACCTTC. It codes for CASSVDGSNYGYTF.

DNA for the CDR3: TGTGCCAGTAGTATTCAGGGAGGCTATGGCTACACCTTC. Encoded protein: CASSIQGGYGYTF. This chain links TRBV19 with TRBJ1-2; D might be TRBD1 (5 bases). CDR3 length equals 13 residues. Germline-derived CDR1 and CDR2 are LNHDA and SQIVND (reference sequence). Trimming pared 3 bases from V and 4 bases from J, leaving 9 bases between. The complete variable domain, with remaining parts taken from reference TRBV19 and TRBJ1-2, reads DGGITQSPKYLFRKEGQNVTLSCEQNLNHDAMYWYRQDPGQGLRLIYYSQIVNDFQKGDIAEGYSVSREKKESFPLTVTSAQKNPTAFYLCASSIQGGYGYTFGSGTRLTVV.

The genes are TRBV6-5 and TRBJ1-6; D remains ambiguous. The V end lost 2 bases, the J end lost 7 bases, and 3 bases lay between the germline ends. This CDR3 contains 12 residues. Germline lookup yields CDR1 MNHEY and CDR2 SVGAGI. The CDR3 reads CASSYANSPLHF. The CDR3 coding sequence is TGTGCCAGCAGTTACGCGAATTCACCCCTCCACTTT.

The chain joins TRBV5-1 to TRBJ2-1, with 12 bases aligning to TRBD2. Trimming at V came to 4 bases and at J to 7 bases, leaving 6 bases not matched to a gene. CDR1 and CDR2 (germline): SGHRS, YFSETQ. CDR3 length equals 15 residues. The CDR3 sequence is CASSPKTSGGNEQFF. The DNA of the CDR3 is TGCGCCAGCAGCCCGAAGACTAGCGGGGGTAATGAGCAGTTCTTC.

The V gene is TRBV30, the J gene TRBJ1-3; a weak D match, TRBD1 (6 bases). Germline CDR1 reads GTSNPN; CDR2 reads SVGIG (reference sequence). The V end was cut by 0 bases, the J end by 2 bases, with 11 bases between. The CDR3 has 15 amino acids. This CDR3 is CAWSVVQGPGNTIYF. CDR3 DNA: TGTGCCTGGAGTGTAGTCCAGGGGCCTGGAAACACCATATATTTT.

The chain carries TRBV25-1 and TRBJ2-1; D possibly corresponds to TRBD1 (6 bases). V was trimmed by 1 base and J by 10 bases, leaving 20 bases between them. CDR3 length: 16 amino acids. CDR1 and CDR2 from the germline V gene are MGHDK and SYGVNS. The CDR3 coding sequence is TGTGCCAGCAGTGAATTTGTTCAGGGGATAATCGGAGAGCAGTTCTTC. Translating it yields CASSEFVQGIIGEQFF.

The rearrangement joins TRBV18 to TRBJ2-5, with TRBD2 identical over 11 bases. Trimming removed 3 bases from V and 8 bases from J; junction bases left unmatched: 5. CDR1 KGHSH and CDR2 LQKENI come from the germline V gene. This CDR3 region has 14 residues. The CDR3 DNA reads TGTGCCAGCTCACCGTCGGGACTAGCGGTAACCCAGTACTTC. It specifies CASSPSGLAVTQYF.